The 4 T cell receptor beta chains listed next were all sequenced from one sample in a study of blood T cell repertoires in COVID-19. Clones were sequenced by immunoSEQ multiplex PCR, and TCRdb holds only the in-frame ones, with some missing. The table includes around 42,000 clones, around 80% detected once. Sequencing input: peripheral blood. These receptors originate from a man aged 80 or over with active or convalescent COVID-19.

The chain uses TRBV6-5 and TRBJ1-2; D is uncertain. V was shortened by 7 bases and J by 0 bases, with 12 bases between the two germline ends. Germline V gene lookup returns CDR1 MNHEY and CDR2 SVGAGI. CDR3 length: 14 amino acids. CDR3 sequence: CASIPGVPNYGYTF. CDR3 nucleotide sequence: TGTGCCAGCATACCCGGGGTCCCTAACTATGGCTACACCTTC.

This chain links TRBV27 with TRBJ2-2; D is possibly TRBD1 (6 bases). V was pared by 3 bases and J by 0 bases, with 8 bases between. CDR3 size: 15 residues. CDR1 is MNHEY and CDR2 is SMNVEV in the germline V gene (reference sequence). CDR3 coding DNA: TGTGCCAGCAGTTTGGACAGAGCGAACACCGGGGAGCTGTTTTTT. This translates into CASSLDRANTGELFF.

This clone is a singleton in its sample. The V gene is TRBV27, the J gene TRBJ2-7; 9 positions agree with TRBD1. Germline CDR1 reads MNHEY; CDR2 reads SMNVEV (reference sequence). V shed 5 bases and J 7 bases; nucleotides not matched to a gene: 6. The CDR3 runs to 13 residues. The CDR3 DNA follows: TGTGCCAGCAGTGATACAGGGGGCGAGGAGCAGTACTTC. This translates into CASSDTGGEEQYF.

The CDR3 nucleotides are TGCGCCAGCAGCCCGACAGTTTCCTACGAGCAGTACTTC. It encodes CASSPTVSYEQYF. The rearrangement uses TRBV4-1 and TRBJ2-7, with D maybe TRBD1 (5 bases). In germline, CDR1 is MGHRA, CDR2 YSYEKL. The CDR3 sequence is 13 residues long. V was shortened by 4 bases and J by 1 base, with 8 bases between the two germline ends.